A selection of T cell receptor beta chains follows, all from one sample in a study of shared clonotypes between healthy human individuals. Here immunoSEQ multiplex PCR was the method, and the copy in TCRdb shows in-frame clones only, minus some. The profile shows 450,000 to 600,000 clones, 79% of them singletons. The sequencing sample was made of PBMCs. The receptors shown here come from a woman in her forties in good health. Some clones in this sample may be carry-over from other donors' samples. The CDR3 runs from the conserved cysteine through the conserved F or W. The D gene is left open where the match is weak. Part of the rows lack a size; the others show once, few, many or a class for expanded clones.

d_gene | abundance | j_gene | v_gene | CDR3nt | CDR3aa
TRBD2 | - | TRBJ2-7 | TRBV19 | TGTGCCAGTAGTAGAATAGCGGGAGGCTCCTACGAGCAGTACTTC | CASSRIAGGSYEQYF
- | - | TRBJ1-5 | TRBV10-3 | TGTGCCATCAGTGGGGGGGGCCGGGCAAGCAATCAGCCCCAGCATTTT | CAISGGGRASNQPQHF
- | - | TRBJ2-2 | TRBV6-5 | TGTGCCAGCCTTAGTGGGATGTCTACGGCCGGGGAGCTGTTTTTT | CASLSGMSTAGELFF
- | - | TRBJ2-1 | TRBV27 | TGTGCCAGCAGTTACCGTCGACTAGGCGGCAATGAGCAGTTCTTC | CASSYRRLGGNEQFF
TRBD1 | - | TRBJ2-7 | TRBV5-8 | TGTGCCAGCAGCTTGGAGTTCGGGACAGCCATACTCTACGAGCAGTACTTC | CASSLEFGTAILYEQYF
- | - | TRBJ1-2 | TRBV7-2 | TGTGCCAGCAGCTTAGCGCGAGCCTATGGCTACACCTTC | CASSLARAYGYTF
- | once | TRBJ1-2 | TRBV9 | TGTGCCAGCAGCCCCCTCGACAGGCGACCCGTCTATGGCTACACCTTC | CASSPLDRRPVYGYTF
TRBD2 | few | TRBJ2-2 | TRBV5-1 | TGCGCCAGCAGCTTGGCGCTAGCGGGAACCGGGGAGCTGTTTTTT | CASSLALAGTGELFF
TRBD2 | - | TRBJ2-1 | TRBV10-3 | TGTGCCATCAGTGGCCCGGGACTAGCGGGAGTAAGGGCCTACAATGAGCAGTTCTTC | CAISGPGLAGVRAYNEQFF
TRBD1 | - | TRBJ2-7 | TRBV5-5 | TGTGCCAGCAGCGGATGGGACAGGAGCTCCTACGAGCAGTACTTC | CASSGWDRSSYEQYF
- | - | TRBJ1-2 | TRBV5-4 | TGTGCCAGCAGCCAATCGGGTGCTGGCTATGGCTACACCTTC | CASSQSGAGYGYTF
- | - | TRBJ2-5 | TRBV5-4 | TGTGCCAGCAGCTTGACTACACAAGAGACCCAGTACTTC | CASSLTTQETQYF
- | - | TRBJ2-4 | TRBV2 | TGTGCCAGCAGTGCCTCGGGGGCGGAAATTCAGTACTTC | CASSASGAEIQYF
- | - | TRBJ2-3 | TRBV5-1 | TGCGCCAGCAGCTTGGCCACACGAGATACGCAGTATTTT | CASSLATRDTQYF
- | - | TRBJ2-2 | TRBV2 | TGTGCCAGCAGCCGGATCGGGAACACCGGGGAGCTGTTTTTT | CASSRIGNTGELFF
TRBD2 | - | TRBJ2-5 | TRBV18 | TGTGCCAGCTCACGAGCTAGCGGACGCCAAGAGACCCAGTACTTC | CASSRASGRQETQYF
- | - | TRBJ1-5 | TRBV4-1 | TGCGCCAGCAGCCAAACAGGTCGAAATCAGCCCCAGCATTTT | CASSQTGRNQPQHF
- | once | TRBJ2-6 | TRBV5-1 | TGCGCCAGCAGCTTGGGCAGTCTCAACTCTGGGGCCAACGTCCTGACTTTC | CASSLGSLNSGANVLTF
TRBD1 | - | TRBJ1-2 | TRBV7-4 | TGTGCCAGCAGCTCGGACAGGGGAACTAACTATGGCTACACCTTC | CASSSDRGTNYGYTF
TRBD2 | - | TRBJ2-3 | TRBV19 | TGTGCCAGTAGCACCCGGACTAGCGACTACACAGATACGCAGTATTTT | CASSTRTSDYTDTQYF
TRBD1 | - | TRBJ1-5 | TRBV7-2 | TGTGCCAGCAGCTCAGGACAGGCTAGCAATCAGCCCCAGCATTTT | CASSSGQASNQPQHF
- | - | TRBJ2-2 | TRBV11-1 | TGTGCCAGCAGCTTCAGGGTCCGGGTGACGAACACCGGGGAGCTGTTTTTT | CASSFRVRVTNTGELFF
TRBD2 | - | TRBJ2-3 | TRBV5-6 | TGTGCCAGCAGCGTAGCGGGAGGGGCGGGAGATACGCAGTATTTT | CASSVAGGAGDTQYF
- | - | TRBJ1-1 | TRBV6-5 | TGTGCCAGCACCGCGGGAGGGGCAGCTTTCTTT | CASTAGGAAFF
- | - | TRBJ2-7 | TRBV7-9 | TGTGCCAGCAGCTTAGTATCGCCAGGTGACTCCTACGAGCAGTACTTC | CASSLVSPGDSYEQYF
- | - | TRBJ2-2 | TRBV7-3 | TGTGCCAGCAGCTTCGATTTGACCGGGGAGCTGTTTTTT | CASSFDLTGELFF
TRBD1 | - | TRBJ2-2 | TRBV5-8 | TGTGCCAGCAGTCAACCCGGGAGTTGGGGGACAGGGAACACCGGGGAGCTGTTTTTT | CASSQPGSWGTGNTGELFF
- | - | TRBJ2-2 | TRBV30 | TGTGCCTGGAGTGTCTCTGAGAACACCGGGGAGCTGTTTTTT | CAWSVSENTGELFF
TRBD2 | - | TRBJ2-2 | TRBV5-4 | TGTGCCAGCAGCCCTGGACTAGCGGGAAACACCGGGGAGCTGTTTTTT | CASSPGLAGNTGELFF
TRBD2 | - | TRBJ2-5 | TRBV29-1 | TGCAGCGTTAGGGCTAGCGGGGGGGAGACCCAGTACTTC | CSVRASGGETQYF
- | - | TRBJ2-5 | TRBV4-2 | TGTGCCAGCAGCCAAGACCGGGACGGCCAAGAGACCCAGTACTTC | CASSQDRDGQETQYF